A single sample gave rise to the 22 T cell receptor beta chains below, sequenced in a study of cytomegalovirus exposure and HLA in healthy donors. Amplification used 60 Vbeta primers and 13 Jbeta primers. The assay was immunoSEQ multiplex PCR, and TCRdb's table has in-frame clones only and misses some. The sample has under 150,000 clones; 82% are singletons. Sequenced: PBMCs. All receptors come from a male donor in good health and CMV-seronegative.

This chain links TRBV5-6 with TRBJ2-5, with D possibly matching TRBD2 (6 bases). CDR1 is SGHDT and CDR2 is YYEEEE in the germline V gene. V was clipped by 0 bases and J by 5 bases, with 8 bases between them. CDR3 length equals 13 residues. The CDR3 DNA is TGTGCCAGCAGCTTGGTTGGGGGGGAGACCCAGTACTTC. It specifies CASSLVGGETQYF.

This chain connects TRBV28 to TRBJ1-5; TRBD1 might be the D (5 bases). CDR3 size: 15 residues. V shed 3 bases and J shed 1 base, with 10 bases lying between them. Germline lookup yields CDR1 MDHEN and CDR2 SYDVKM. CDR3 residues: CASSFQGGSNQPQHF. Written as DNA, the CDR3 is TGTGCCAGCAGTTTCCAGGGAGGCAGCAATCAGCCCCAGCATTTT.

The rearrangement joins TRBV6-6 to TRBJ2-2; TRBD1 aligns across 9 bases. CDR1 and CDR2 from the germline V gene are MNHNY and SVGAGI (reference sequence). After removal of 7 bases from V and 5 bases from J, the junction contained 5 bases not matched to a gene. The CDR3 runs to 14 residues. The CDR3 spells CASTRGTGTGELFF. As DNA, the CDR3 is TGTGCCAGCACCCGAGGGACAGGGACCGGGGAGCTGTTTTTT.

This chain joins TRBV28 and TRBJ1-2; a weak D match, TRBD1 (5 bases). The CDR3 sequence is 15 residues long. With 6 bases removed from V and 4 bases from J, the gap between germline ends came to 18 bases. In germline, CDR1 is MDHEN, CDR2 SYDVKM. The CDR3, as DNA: TGTGCCAGCAGCCGCCAAGGGGCTATTCCCTATGGCTACACCTTC. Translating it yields CASSRQGAIPYGYTF.

The CDR3 reads CASSSGLAKRGHNEQFF. CDR3 bases: TGTGCCAGCAGCTCCGGACTAGCAAAAAGGGGGCACAATGAGCAGTTCTTC. This chain joins TRBV9 and TRBJ2-1; a weak D match, TRBD2 (8 bases). The germline gives CDR1 SGDLS, CDR2 YYNGEE. This CDR3 region has 17 residues. The V and J ends lost 4 bases and 5 bases respectively, with 22 bases between them.

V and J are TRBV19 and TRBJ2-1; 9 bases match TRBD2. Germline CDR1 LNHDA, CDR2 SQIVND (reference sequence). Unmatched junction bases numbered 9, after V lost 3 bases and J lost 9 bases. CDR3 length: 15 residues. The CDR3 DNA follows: TGTGCCAGTAGTATCAGTCTAGCGGGACTCGGTGAGCAGTTCTTC. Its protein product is CASSISLAGLGEQFF.

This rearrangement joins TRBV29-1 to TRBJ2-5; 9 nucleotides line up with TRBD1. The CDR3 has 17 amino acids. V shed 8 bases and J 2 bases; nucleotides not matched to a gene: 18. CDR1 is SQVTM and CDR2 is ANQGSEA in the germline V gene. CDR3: CSLSADPYRGPQETQYF. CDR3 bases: TGCAGCCTCTCAGCGGATCCCTACAGGGGGCCTCAAGAGACCCAGTACTTC.

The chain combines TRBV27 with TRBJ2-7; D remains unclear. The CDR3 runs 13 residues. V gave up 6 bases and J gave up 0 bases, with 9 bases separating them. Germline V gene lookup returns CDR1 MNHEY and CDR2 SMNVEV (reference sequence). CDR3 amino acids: CASRRRGSYEQYF. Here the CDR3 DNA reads TGTGCCAGCAGACGACGAGGCTCCTACGAGCAGTACTTC.

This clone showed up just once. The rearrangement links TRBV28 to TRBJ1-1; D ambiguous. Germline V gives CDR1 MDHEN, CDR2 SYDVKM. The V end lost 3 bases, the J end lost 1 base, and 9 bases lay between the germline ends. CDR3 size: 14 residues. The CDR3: CASSLRSPNTEAFF. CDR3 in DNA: TGTGCCAGCAGTTTGCGGAGTCCGAACACTGAAGCTTTCTTT.

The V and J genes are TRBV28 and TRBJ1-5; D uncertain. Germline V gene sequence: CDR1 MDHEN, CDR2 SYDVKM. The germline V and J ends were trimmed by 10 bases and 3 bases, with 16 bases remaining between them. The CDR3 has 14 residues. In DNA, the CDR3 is TGTGCCACCGCGGGCGACGAAATCAATCAGCCCCAGCATTTT. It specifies CATAGDEINQPQHF.

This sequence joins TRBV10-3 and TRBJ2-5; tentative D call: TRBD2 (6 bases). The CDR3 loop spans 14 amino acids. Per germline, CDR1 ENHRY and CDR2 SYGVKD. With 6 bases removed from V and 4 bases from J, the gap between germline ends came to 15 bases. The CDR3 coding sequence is TGTGCCATCAGCTCCATGGAGGGTGGAGAGACCCAGTACTTC. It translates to CAISSMEGGETQYF.

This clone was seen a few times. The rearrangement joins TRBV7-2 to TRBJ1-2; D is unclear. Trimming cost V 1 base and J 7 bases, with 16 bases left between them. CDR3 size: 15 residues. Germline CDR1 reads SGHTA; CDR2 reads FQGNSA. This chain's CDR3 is CASSLVGQGSGGYTF. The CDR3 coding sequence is TGTGCCAGCAGCTTAGTTGGGCAAGGCTCTGGTGGCTACACCTTC.

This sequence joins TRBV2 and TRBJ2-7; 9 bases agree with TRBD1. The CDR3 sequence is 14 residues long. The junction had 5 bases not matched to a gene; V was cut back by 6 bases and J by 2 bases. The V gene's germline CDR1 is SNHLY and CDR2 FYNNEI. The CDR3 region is CASREGQGAYEQYF. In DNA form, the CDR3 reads TGTGCCAGCAGGGAGGGACAGGGAGCCTACGAGCAGTACTTC.

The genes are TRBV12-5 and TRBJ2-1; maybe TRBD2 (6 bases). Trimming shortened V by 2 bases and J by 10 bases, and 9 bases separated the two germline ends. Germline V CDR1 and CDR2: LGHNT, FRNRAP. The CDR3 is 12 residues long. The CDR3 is CASGLPGGEQFF. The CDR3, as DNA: TGTGCTAGTGGTTTGCCTGGGGGGGAGCAGTTCTTC.

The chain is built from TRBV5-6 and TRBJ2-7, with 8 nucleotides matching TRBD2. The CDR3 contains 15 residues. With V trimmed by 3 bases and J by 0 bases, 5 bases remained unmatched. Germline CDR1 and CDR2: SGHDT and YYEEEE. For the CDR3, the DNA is TGTGCCAGCAGCTCCCAGCGGGGGAGCTCCTACGAGCAGTACTTC. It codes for CASSSQRGSSYEQYF.

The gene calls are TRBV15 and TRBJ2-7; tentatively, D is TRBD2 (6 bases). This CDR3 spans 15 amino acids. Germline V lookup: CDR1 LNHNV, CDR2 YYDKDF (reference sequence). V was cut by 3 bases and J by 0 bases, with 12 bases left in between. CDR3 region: CATSRGDSVSYEQYF. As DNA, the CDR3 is TGTGCCACCAGCAGGGGGGACTCCGTCTCCTACGAGCAGTACTTC.

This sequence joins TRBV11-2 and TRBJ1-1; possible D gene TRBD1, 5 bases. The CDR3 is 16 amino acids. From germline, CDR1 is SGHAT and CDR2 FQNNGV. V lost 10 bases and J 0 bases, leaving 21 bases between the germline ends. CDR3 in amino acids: CAIQGFGLPMNTEAFF. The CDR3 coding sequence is TGTGCCATCCAGGGTTTCGGGCTCCCCATGAACACTGAAGCTTTCTTT.

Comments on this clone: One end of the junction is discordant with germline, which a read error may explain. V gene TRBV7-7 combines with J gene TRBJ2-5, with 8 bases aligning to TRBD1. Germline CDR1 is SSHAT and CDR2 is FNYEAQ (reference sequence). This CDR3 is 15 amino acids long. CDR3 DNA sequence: TGTGCTAGCAGCCTAGCCGGGACAGGTGGAGAGACCCAGTACTTC. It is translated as CASSLAGTGGETQYF.

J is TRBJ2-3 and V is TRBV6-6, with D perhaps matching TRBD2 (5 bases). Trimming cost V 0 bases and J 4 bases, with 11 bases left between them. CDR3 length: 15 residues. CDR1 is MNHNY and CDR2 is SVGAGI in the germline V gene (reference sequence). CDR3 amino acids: CASSYSGGWPDTQYF. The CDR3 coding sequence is TGTGCCAGCAGTTACTCCGGCGGGTGGCCAGATACGCAGTATTTT.

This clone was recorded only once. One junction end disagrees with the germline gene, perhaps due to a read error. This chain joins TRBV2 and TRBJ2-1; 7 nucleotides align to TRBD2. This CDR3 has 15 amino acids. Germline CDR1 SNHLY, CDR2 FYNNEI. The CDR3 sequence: CAKNPGSGSSNEQFF. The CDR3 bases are TGTGCCAAGAATCCGGGTAGCGGGTCCTCCAATGAGCAGTTCTTC.

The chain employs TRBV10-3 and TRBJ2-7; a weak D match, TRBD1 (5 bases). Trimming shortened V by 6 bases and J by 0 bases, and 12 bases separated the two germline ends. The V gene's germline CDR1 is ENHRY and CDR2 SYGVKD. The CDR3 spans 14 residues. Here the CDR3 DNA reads TGTGCCATCAGCTCTGGGGCGTTCTCCTACGAGCAGTACTTC. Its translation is CAISSGAFSYEQYF.

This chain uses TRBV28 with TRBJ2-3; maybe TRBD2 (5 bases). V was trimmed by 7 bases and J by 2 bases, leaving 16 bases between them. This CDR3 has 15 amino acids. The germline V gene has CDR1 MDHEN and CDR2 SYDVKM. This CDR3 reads CASIMKERFTDTQYF. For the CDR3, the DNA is TGTGCCAGCATCATGAAGGAGCGGTTCACAGATACGCAGTATTTT.